The present entry profiles one TCR beta chain with its context. This sample was taken from a study of coeliac disease. Sequencing used one aliquot of around 540,000 cells per fraction. Sequenced by immunoSEQ multiplex PCR; TCRdb stores in-frame clones only, minus some. The table shows roughly 5,100 clones, with 50% to 60% occurring only once. V was clipped by 0 bases and J by 0 bases, with 12 bases between them. Per the germline V gene, CDR1 is ENHRY and CDR2 is SYGVKD. The CDR3 is 16 residues long. J is TRBJ2-7 and V is TRBV10-3, with D possibly matching TRBD1 (6 bases). The TCR comes from a woman in her 30s with active celiac disease. The sample taken for sequencing was intraepithelial lymphocytes from the gut. The CDR3 coding sequence is TGTGCCATCAGTGAGTCGACGCAGGGGTACTCCTACGAGCAGTACTTC. It codes for CAISESTQGYSYEQYF.